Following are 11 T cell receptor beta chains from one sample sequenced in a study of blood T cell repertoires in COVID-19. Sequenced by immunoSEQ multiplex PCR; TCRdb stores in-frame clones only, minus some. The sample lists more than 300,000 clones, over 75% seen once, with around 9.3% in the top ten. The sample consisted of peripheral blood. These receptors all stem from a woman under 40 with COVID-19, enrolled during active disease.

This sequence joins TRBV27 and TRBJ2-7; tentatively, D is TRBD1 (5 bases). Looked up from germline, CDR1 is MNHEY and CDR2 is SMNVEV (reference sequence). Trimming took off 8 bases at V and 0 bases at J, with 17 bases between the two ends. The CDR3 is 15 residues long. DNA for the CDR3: TGTGCCAGCCCTATCGACGACAGAGACTCCTACGAGCAGTACTTC. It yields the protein CASPIDDRDSYEQYF.

The CDR3: CATSETGTGRGETQYF. CDR3 in DNA: TGTGCCACCAGTGAAACAGGGACAGGGAGGGGAGAGACCCAGTACTTC. The chain recombines TRBV24-1 with TRBJ2-5; 9 bases fit TRBD1. The germline V gene has CDR1 KGHDR and CDR2 SFDVKD. V shed 4 bases, J shed 4 bases, and the junction held 9 bases outside the gene matches. The CDR3 has 16 amino acids.

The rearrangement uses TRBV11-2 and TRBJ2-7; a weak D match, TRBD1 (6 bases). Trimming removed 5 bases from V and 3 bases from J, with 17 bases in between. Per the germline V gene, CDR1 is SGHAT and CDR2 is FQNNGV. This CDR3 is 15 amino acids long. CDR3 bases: TGTGCCAGCAGCACTCCACAGGGTTTCGGCTACGAGCAGTACTTC. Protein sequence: CASSTPQGFGYEQYF.

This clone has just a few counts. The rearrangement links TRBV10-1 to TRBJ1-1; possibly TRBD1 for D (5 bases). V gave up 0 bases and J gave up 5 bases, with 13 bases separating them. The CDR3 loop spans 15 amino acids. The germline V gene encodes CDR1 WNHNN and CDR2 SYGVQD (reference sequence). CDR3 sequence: CASSESLGGETEAFF. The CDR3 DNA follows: TGCGCCAGCAGTGAGTCATTGGGGGGGGAAACTGAAGCTTTCTTT.

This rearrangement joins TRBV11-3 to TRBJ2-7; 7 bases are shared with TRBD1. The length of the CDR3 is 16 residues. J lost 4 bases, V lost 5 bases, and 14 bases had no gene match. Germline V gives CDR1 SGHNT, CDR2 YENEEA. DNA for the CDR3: TGTGCCAGCAGCCTAGGGGGCACGGCCCCAACATACGAGCAGTACTTC. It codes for CASSLGGTAPTYEQYF.

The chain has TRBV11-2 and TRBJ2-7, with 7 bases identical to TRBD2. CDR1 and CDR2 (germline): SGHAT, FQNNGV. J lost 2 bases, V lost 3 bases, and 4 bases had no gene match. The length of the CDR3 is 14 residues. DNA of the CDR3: TGTGCCAGCAGCTTCAACCGGGAGGCCTACGAGCAGTACTTC. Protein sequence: CASSFNREAYEQYF.

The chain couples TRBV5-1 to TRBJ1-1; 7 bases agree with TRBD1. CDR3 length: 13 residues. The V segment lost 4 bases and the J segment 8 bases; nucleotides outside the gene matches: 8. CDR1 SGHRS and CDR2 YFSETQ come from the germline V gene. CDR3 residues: CASSLGTGAEAFF. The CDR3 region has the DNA TGCGCCAGCAGCCTAGGTACAGGGGCCGAAGCTTTCTTT. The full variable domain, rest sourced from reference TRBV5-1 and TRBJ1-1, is KAGVTQTPRYLIKTRGQQVTLSCSPISGHRSVSWYQQTPGQGLQFLFEYFSETQRNKGNFPGRFSGRQFSNSRSEMNVSTLELGDSALYLCASSLGTGAEAFFGQGTRLTVV.

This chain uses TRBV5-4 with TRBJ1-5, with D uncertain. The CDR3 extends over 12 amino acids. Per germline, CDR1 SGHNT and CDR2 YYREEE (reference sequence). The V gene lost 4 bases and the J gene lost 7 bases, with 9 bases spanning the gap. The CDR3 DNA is TGTGCCAGCAGCCGGAACGGGCAGCCCCAGCATTTT. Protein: CASSRNGQPQHF. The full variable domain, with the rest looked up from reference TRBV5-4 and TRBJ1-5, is ETGVTQSPTHLIKTRGQQVTLRCSSQSGHNTVSWYQQALGQGPQFIFQYYREEENGRGNFPPRFSGLQFPNYSSELNVNALELDDSALYLCASSRNGQPQHFGDGTRLSIL.

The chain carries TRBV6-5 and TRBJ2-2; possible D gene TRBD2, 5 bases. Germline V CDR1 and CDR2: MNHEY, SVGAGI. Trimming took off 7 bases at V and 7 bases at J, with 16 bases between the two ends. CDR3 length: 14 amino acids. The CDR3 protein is CASNRARAGGELFF. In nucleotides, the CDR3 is TGTGCCAGCAATAGGGCGAGGGCCGGCGGGGAGCTGTTTTTT.

DNA of the CDR3: TGTGCTAGTGGATCAGGGTACACCGGGGAGCTGTTTTTT. It encodes CASGSGYTGELFF. The chain carries TRBV12-5 and TRBJ2-2; D perhaps matches TRBD1 (5 bases). The CDR3 length is 13 residues. Looked up from germline, CDR1 is LGHNT and CDR2 is FRNRAP. The V and J ends lost 6 bases and 3 bases respectively, with 8 bases between them.

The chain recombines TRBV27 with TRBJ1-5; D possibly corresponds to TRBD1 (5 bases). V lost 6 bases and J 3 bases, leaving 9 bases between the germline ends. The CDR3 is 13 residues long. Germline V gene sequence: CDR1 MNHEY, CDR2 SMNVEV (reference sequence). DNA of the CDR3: TGTGCCAGCAGCGGGGGTACCAATCAGCCCCAGCATTTT. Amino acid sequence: CASSGGTNQPQHF.